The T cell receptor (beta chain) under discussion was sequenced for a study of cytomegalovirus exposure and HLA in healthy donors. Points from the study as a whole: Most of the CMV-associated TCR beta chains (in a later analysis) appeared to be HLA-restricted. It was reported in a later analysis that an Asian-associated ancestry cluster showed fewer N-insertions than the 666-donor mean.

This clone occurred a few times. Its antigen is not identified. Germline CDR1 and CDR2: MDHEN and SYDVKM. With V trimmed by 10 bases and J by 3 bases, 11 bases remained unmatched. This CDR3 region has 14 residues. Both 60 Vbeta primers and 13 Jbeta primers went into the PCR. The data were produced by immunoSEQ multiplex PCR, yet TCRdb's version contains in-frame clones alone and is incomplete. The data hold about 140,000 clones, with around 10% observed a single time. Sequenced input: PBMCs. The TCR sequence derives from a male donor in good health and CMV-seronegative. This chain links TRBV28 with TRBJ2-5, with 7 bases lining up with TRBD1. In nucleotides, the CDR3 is TGTGCCACATGTCCCGGGACAGATAAAGAGACCCAGTACTTC. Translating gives CATCPGTDKETQYF. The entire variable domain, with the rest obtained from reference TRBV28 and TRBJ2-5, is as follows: DVKVTQSSRYLVKRTGEKVFLECVQDMDHENMFWYRQDPGLGLRLIYFSYDVKMKEKGDIPEGYSVSREKKERFSLILESASTNQTSMYLCATCPGTDKETQYFGPGTRLLVL.